This T cell receptor (beta chain) comes out of a study of cytomegalovirus exposure and HLA in healthy donors. Study-wide background: There were roughly 110 million unique TCR beta sequences, drawn from some 180 million T cells, in an earlier analysis.

General observations from the study: What a later analysis reportedly showed was that an Asian-associated ancestry cluster had fewer N-insertions than the roughly 700-donor mean.

The CDR3 is 15 amino acids. The germline V and J ends were trimmed by 0 bases and 0 bases, with 9 bases remaining between them. Germline CDR1 reads SEHNR; CDR2 reads FQNEAQ (reference sequence). Details on this clone: As yet, its antigen is unknown.

The PCR contained 60 Vbeta and 13 Jbeta primers. This table comes from immunoSEQ multiplex PCR, and its TCRdb copy is limited to in-frame clones, with some not included. In the table there are under 200,000 clones, roughly 77% of which are singletons. The sample was PBMCs. J is TRBJ2-7 and V is TRBV7-9; unclear D gene. This clonotype originated in a middle-aged man in good health and CMV-seropositive. The CDR3 DNA is TGTGCCAGCAGCTTAGCGGAGTTGAGCTCCTACGAGCAGTACTTC. It yields the protein CASSLAELSSYEQYF.